This T cell receptor beta chain was obtained from a study of shared T cell receptors in the human thymus. This clone has a single count. Repertoires were generated with immunoSEQ multiplex PCR, while TCRdb's copy carries only in-frame clones and drops some. The table lists hundreds of thousands of clones, roughly 90% of them singletons, with approximately 0.01% in the top ten. CDR1 and CDR2 (germline): SEHNR, FQNEAQ (reference sequence). The CDR3 spans 13 residues. The V and J ends lost 3 bases and 3 bases respectively, with 8 bases between them. These data are also associated with another study on human thymus T cells. As reported in that work: Having surgery to correct congenital heart defects, healthy Finnish infants acted as the donors. Resections were taken during corrective heart surgery, and the thymus tissue came from these. Thymic and blood repertoires seemed to favor certain V and J genes. Related research examined unrelated individuals and reported that their thymic repertoires overlapped highly.

The sequence came from a boy under two years old with a congenital heart defect. The sequenced material came from thymocytes. This rearrangement joins TRBV7-9 to TRBJ1-2; tentatively, D is TRBD1 (5 bases). The CDR3 DNA follows: TGTGCCAGCAGCTTGGGGGGGGACTATGGCTACACCTTC. It codes for CASSLGGDYGYTF. Filled out from reference TRBV7-9 and TRBJ1-2, the complete variable domain reads DTGVSQNPRHKITKRGQNVTFRCDPISEHNRLYWYRQTLGQGPEFLTYFQNEAQLEKSRLLSDRFSAERPKGSFSTLEIQRTEQGDSAMYLCASSLGGDYGYTFGSGTRLTVV.